Listed below are T cell receptor beta chains from one sample, sequenced in a study of CD8 T cells in Susac syndrome. TCRdb reprocessed the immunoSEQ multiplex PCR reads via MiXCR and lists one record per CDR3 protein. The data show 150,000 to 200,000 distinct CDR3 sequences, with roughly 94% seen just once and approximately 0.075% held by the top ten. Sequencing used CD4+ T cells from PBMCs. These receptors originate from a human donor in good health. CDR3s include the opening cysteine and the closing phenylalanine or tryptophan. Fields, in order: CDR3 DNA, CDR3 protein, V gene, clone size, J gene, D gene. D genes are given only for firm matches. Not every row has a clone size; where given, it reads once, few, many or a size class.

TGCGCCAGCAGCTTGGGGGGCCCTAGGGACACTGAAGCTTTCTTT CASSLGGPRDTEAFF TRBV5-1 once TRBJ1-1 -
TGTGCCAGCAGTTACGCGCATCTCGGGGGCTATGGCTACACCTTC CASSYAHLGGYGYTF TRBV6-5 - TRBJ1-2 -
TGCGCCAGCAGTCAATCCACAGGTCCGCGGACTGAAGCTTTCTTT CASSQSTGPRTEAFF TRBV23-1 - TRBJ1-1 -
TGTGCCAGCAGCCAAGGAGTTCAGCCCCAGCATTTT CASSQGVQPQHF TRBV3-1 - TRBJ1-5 -
TGCAGTGCTAGAGATTTCAGGACGGGAGAGGGAGTAGAGACCCAGTACTTC CSARDFRTGEGVETQYF TRBV20-1 - TRBJ2-5 -
TGTGCCAGTAGGGGACTAGCGGGAGGCGACTACAATGAGCAGTTCTTC CASRGLAGGDYNEQFF TRBV19 - TRBJ2-1 TRBD2
TGTGCCAGCAGGCCGTCCTCCTTTTACACCGGGGAGCTGTTTTTT CASRPSSFYTGELFF TRBV9 - TRBJ2-2 -
TGTGCCAGCAGCATCCGCGACCTCCGGGGGGCCTGGACGCAGTATTTT CASSIRDLRGAWTQYF TRBV7-2 - TRBJ2-3 -
TGTGCCAGCAGTATTGGAGGGGGTCCAAATCAGCCCCAGCATTTT CASSIGGGPNQPQHF TRBV28 - TRBJ1-5 -
TGTGCCAGCAGCTTAGAGGAGGACACTGAAGCTTTCTTT CASSLEEDTEAFF TRBV7-9 - TRBJ1-1 -
TGCAGCGTTGAGACAGGGACCCTGAGCACTGAAGCTTTCTTT CSVETGTLSTEAFF TRBV29-1 - TRBJ1-1 TRBD1
TGCAGTGCTAGAGTGACCGGAGCCGAGTCCTATGGCTACACCTTC CSARVTGAESYGYTF TRBV20-1 - TRBJ1-2 -
TGTGCCAGCAGCCAAAGGGGGACAGGGGTGACTGAAGCTTTCTTT CASSQRGTGVTEAFF TRBV3-1 - TRBJ1-1 TRBD1
TGTGCCAGCAGCGTAGATCCAGGGAAGGACTACGAGCAGTACTTC CASSVDPGKDYEQYF TRBV9 - TRBJ2-7 -
TGCGCCAGCAGCCAAGAGGGCAGACAGGCGATTCGGAAAGCTTTCTTT CASSQEGRQAIRKAFF TRBV4-1 - TRBJ1-1 -
TGTGCCAGCAGCTTTGGGACAGGGGTTAATTCACCCCTCCACTTT CASSFGTGVNSPLHF TRBV5-4 once TRBJ1-6 TRBD1
TGCAGTGCTAGAGATGGGAGCACTGAAGCTTTCTTT CSARDGSTEAFF TRBV20-1 - TRBJ1-1 -
TGTGCCAGCTCACCACCGACTAGTTTGTCTGCCGGGGAGCTGTTTTTT CASSPPTSLSAGELFF TRBV18 - TRBJ2-2 -
TGTGCCAGTAGCAGGACAGGGGGCGCCTACGAGCAGTACTTC CASSRTGGAYEQYF TRBV6-5 - TRBJ2-7 TRBD1
TGTGCCAGCAGCTTAGCCGCCCCCCAACTGAACACTGAAGCTTTCTTT CASSLAAPQLNTEAFF TRBV7-2 - TRBJ1-1 -
TGTGCCAGCAGCTTCGGAAGGAACCAAGAGACCCAGTACTTC CASSFGRNQETQYF TRBV7-9 - TRBJ2-5 -
TGTGCCAGCAGGACCTTGGCGGGGGCCTCCTACAATGAGCAGTTCTTC CASRTLAGASYNEQFF TRBV6-1 - TRBJ2-1 -
TGTGCCAGCAGCCCTCAAGGTTATGAGCAGTTCTTC CASSPQGYEQFF TRBV7-9 - TRBJ2-1 -
TGTGCCACCAGCAGAGTGGTGACAGTCTATAGCAATCAGCCCCAGCATTTT CATSRVVTVYSNQPQHF TRBV15 - TRBJ1-5 -
TGTGTTGCGGGGTCATACGATACGCAGTATTTT CVAGSYDTQYF TRBV7-9 - TRBJ2-3 -
TGTGCCAGCAGCGTAGATCATAGCGGGAATAACTACGAGCAGTACTTC CASSVDHSGNNYEQYF TRBV9 - TRBJ2-7 TRBD2
TGCGCCAGCACCCCTAGCCGGACACAACCCTACAATGAGCAGTTCTTC CASTPSRTQPYNEQFF TRBV5-1 - TRBJ2-1 -
TGCGCCAGCAGCCGTTCGGACTACGATAATTCACCCCTCCACTTT CASSRSDYDNSPLHF TRBV4-3 - TRBJ1-6 -
TGTGCCAGCAGCCAAGGCGGGCCACAAGAGACCCAGTACTTC CASSQGGPQETQYF TRBV3-1 once TRBJ2-5 -
TGTGCCAGCAGCCCGGAGGGGCCCGGGGCCAACGTCCTGACTTTC CASSPEGPGANVLTF TRBV7-3 few TRBJ2-6 -
TGTGCCAGCAGCCCCACTGCGAGCGGGGTCGCAGATACGCAGTATTTT CASSPTASGVADTQYF TRBV12-3/TRBV12-4 once TRBJ2-3 TRBD2
TGTGCCAGCAGTGACCCGGGACAGGGGGGCGACACCGGGGAGCTGTTTTTT CASSDPGQGGDTGELFF TRBV25-1 - TRBJ2-2 TRBD1
TGTGCCACCGGGACAGGCCCCACAGATACGCAGTATTTT CATGTGPTDTQYF TRBV24-1 - TRBJ2-3 TRBD1
TGTGCCAGCAGCCGTACAGGGATAAATGAAAAACTGTTTTTT CASSRTGINEKLFF TRBV28 - TRBJ1-4 -
TGTGCCAGCTCACCTTCCCCAGGCTACACCGGGGAGCTGTTTTTT CASSPSPGYTGELFF TRBV18 - TRBJ2-2 -
TGTGCCAGCAGTGACGCTTCACCCCTCCACTTT CASSDASPLHF TRBV7-9 once TRBJ1-6 -
TGTGCCAGCTGCGACAGGGGATACCAGCCCCAGCATTTT CASCDRGYQPQHF TRBV2 - TRBJ1-5 TRBD1
TGTGCCAGCAGTTTCAGTCTAGTTCGAAATGAGCAGTTCTTC CASSFSLVRNEQFF TRBV12-3/TRBV12-4 - TRBJ2-1 -
TGCAGCGGCCACTACCCGGGTTACACTGAAGCTTTCTTT CSGHYPGYTEAFF TRBV29-1 - TRBJ1-1 -
TGTGCCACCAGCAGAGAAAGACAGGGTGGGGGTAACATTCAGTACTTC CATSRERQGGGNIQYF TRBV15 - TRBJ2-4 TRBD1
TGCAGTGCTAGAGATCCCGGGGGACTAAGCTCCTACGAGCAGTACTTC CSARDPGGLSSYEQYF TRBV20-1 - TRBJ2-7 TRBD2
TGTGCCAGCAGAAGACAGGGGGCGAGGGGCAATGAGCAGTTCTTC CASRRQGARGNEQFF TRBV28 - TRBJ2-1 TRBD1
TGCAGCGTTGTAGGACTAGCGGGAGGCACAGATACGCAGTATTTT CSVVGLAGGTDTQYF TRBV29-1 - TRBJ2-3 TRBD2
TGTGCCAGCTCACCCTCGGAACTCTACGAGCAGTACTTC CASSPSELYEQYF TRBV18 - TRBJ2-7 -
TGTGCCATCAGTGTGAACAGGGCCACAGGGGCCGGGGAGCTGTTTTTT CAISVNRATGAGELFF TRBV10-3 - TRBJ2-2 TRBD1
TGTGCCAGCAGACAGGGGGAAGAAGCTTTCTTT CASRQGEEAFF TRBV28 - TRBJ1-1 TRBD1
TGTGCCAGCAGCCAGGGTGGGACAGGGTCTGGCGAGCAGTACTTC CASSQGGTGSGEQYF TRBV7-2 - TRBJ2-7 TRBD1